What follows is one T cell receptor (beta chain) and its context. Its antigen is as yet unknown. The data belong to a study of T cell responses to AZD1222 COVID-19 vaccine. The study's findings and limits: At study baseline, merely five or six AZD1222 recipients were seropositive. Of spike-specific TCRs, nearly half reportedly target regions left unmutated in variants.

Method: immunoSEQ multiplex PCR; TCRdb's copy keeps in-frame clones and lacks some. The table records about 130,000 clones, 91% of them present only once. Germline assignment: CDR1 GTSNPN and CDR2 SVGIG (reference sequence). V was trimmed by 1 base and J by 7 bases, leaving 14 bases between them. The CDR3 has 14 residues. The chain links TRBV30 to TRBJ1-5, with D unresolved. This sample comprised peripheral blood, obtained on day 0 of AZD1222 vaccination. The sequence was collected from an adult in good health. DNA of the CDR3: TGTGCCTGGAGTGGGGGAGGCCCCCAACAGCCCCAGCATTTT. Encoded protein: CAWSGGGPQQPQHF.